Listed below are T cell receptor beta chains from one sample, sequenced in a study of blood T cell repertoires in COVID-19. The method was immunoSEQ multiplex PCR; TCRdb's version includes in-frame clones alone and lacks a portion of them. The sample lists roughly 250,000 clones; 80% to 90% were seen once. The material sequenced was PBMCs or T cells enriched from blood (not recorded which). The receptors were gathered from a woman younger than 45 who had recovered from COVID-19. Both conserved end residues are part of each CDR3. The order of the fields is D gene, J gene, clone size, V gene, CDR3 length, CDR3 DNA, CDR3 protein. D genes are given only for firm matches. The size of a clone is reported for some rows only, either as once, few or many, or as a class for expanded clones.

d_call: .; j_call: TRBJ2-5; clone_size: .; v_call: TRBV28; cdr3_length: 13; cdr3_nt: TGTGCCAGCACAGGCCCGTTTACAGAGACCCAGTACTTC; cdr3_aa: CASTGPFTETQYF
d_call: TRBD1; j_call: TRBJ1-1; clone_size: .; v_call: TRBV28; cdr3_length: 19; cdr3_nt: TGTGCCAGCACCCATCCACCGGGACAGGGGAACGAGGGTAACACTGAAGCTTTCTTT; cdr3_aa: CASTHPPGQGNEGNTEAFF
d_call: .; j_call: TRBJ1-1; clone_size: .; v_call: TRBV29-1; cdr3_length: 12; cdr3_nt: TGCAGCGTGTGGGCCACGAACACTGAAGCTTTCTTT; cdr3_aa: CSVWATNTEAFF
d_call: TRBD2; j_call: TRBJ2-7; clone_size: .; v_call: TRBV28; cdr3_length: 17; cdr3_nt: TGTGCCAGCAGTTTCCTTCTAGCGGGAGATGGGCTAAACGAGCAGTACTTC; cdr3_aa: CASSFLLAGDGLNEQYF
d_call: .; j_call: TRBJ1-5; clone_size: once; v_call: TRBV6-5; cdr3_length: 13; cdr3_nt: TGTGCCAGCAGCCCCGGACCGGGAAAGCCCCAGCATTTT; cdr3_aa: CASSPGPGKPQHF
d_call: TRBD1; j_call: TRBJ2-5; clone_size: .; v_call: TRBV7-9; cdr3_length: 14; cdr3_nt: TGTGCCACCACCGCAGGGGGCTGGCAAGAGACCCAGTACTTC; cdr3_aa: CATTAGGWQETQYF
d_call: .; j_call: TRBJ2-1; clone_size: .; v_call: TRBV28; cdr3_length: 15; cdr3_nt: TGTGCCAGCAGGCCCCGACAGGTCTCCTACAATGAGCAGTTCTTC; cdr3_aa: CASRPRQVSYNEQFF
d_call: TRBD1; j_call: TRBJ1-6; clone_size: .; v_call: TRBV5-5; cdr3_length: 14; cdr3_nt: TGTGCCAGCAGCTCCGGGACAGGGAATTCACCCCTCCACTTT; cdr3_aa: CASSSGTGNSPLHF
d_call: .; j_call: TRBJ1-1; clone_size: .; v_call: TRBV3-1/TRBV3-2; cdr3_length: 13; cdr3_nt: TGTGCCAGCAGCCAAGAGGGCAGGGCTCAAGCTTTCTTT; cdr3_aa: CASSQEGRAQAFF
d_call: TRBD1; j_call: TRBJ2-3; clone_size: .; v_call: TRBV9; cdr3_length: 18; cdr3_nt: TGTGCCAGCAGCGAGCCGCCGGGGGGACAGGGGATTCGGGATACGCAGTATTTT; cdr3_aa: CASSEPPGGQGIRDTQYF
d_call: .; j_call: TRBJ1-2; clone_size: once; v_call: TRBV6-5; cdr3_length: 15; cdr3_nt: TGTGCCAGCAGGACCCCCCAGGGGCAGTCTTATGGCTACACCTTC; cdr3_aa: CASRTPQGQSYGYTF
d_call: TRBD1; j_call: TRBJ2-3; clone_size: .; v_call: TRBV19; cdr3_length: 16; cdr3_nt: TGTGCCAGTAGTCCACGGACAGGGGGTGGCACAGATACGCAGTATTTT; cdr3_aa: CASSPRTGGGTDTQYF
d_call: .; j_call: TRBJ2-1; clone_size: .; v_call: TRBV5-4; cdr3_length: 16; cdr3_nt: TGTGCCAGCAGCTCCGGAGGGGGGGGATTTGTTAATGAGCAGTTCTTC; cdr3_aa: CASSSGGGGFVNEQFF
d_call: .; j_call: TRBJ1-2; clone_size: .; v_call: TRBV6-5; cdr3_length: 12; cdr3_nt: TGTGCCAGCAGCCCCAGGAACTATGGCTACACCTTC; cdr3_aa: CASSPRNYGYTF
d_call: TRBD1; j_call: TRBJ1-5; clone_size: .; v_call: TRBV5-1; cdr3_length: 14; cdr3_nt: TGCGCCAGCAGCTACGACAGGGGAGGTCAGCCCCAGCATTTT; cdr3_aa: CASSYDRGGQPQHF
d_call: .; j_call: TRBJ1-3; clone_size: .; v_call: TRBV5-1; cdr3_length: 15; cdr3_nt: TGCGCCAGCAGCTCAAACACGGACAGAGGAAACACCATATATTTT; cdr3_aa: CASSSNTDRGNTIYF
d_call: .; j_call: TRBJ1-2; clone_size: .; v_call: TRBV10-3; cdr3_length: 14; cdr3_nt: TGTGCCATCAGTGCTTTACAGGGATGGTATGGCTACACCTTC; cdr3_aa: CAISALQGWYGYTF
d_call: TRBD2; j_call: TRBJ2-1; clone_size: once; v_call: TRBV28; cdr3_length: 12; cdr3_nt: TGTGCCAGCAGTCGTCGGGACTACCAGCAGTTCTTC; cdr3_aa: CASSRRDYQQFF
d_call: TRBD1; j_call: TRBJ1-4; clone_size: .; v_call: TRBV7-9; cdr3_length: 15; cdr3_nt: TGTGCCAGCAGCTTAGTTGGGACAGGGTATGAAAAACTGTTTTTT; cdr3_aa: CASSLVGTGYEKLFF
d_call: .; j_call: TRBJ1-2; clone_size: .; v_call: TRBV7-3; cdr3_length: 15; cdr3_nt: TGTGCCAGCAGCTTAACCCCGGGCGACAGAGATGGCTACACCTTC; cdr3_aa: CASSLTPGDRDGYTF
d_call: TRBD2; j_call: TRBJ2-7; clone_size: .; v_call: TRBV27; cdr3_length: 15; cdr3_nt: TGTGCCAGCAGTCGGACTAGCGGGGACTCCTACGAGCAGTACTTC; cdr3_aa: CASSRTSGDSYEQYF
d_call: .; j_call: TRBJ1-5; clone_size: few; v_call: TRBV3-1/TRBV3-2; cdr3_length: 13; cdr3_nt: TGTGCCAGCAGCCAAGACCTTAATCAGCCCCAGCATTTT; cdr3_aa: CASSQDLNQPQHF
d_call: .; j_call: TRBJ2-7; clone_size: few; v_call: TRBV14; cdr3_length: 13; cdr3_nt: TGTGCCAGCAGCCAACCCTCCGGGGTCGAGCAGTACTTC; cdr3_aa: CASSQPSGVEQYF
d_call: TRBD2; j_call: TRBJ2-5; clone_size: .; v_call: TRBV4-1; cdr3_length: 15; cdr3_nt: TGCGCCAGCAGCCCCCCCCGGGGGGGCGCGGAGACCCAGTACTTC; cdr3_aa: CASSPPRGGAETQYF
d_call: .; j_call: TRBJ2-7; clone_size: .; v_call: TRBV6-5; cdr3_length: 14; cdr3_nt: TGTGCCAGCAGTTACTCCGCAGGGGGGTACGAGCAGTACTTC; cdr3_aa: CASSYSAGGYEQYF
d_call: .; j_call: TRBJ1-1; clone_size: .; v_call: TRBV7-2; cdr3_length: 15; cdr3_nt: TGTGCCAGCAGCTTAGGTGGATCTCGAGGCACTGAAGCTTTCTTT; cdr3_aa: CASSLGGSRGTEAFF
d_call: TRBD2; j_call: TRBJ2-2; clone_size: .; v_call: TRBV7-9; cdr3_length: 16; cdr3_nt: TGTGCCAGCAGCATTGGACTAGCGGGGGACACCGGGGAGCTGTTTTTT; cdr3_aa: CASSIGLAGDTGELFF
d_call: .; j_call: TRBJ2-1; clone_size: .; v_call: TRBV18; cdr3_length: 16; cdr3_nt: TGTGCCAGCTCCCTCATGAGTCCAGGGGCGGGCGATGAGCAGTTCTTC; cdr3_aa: CASSLMSPGAGDEQFF
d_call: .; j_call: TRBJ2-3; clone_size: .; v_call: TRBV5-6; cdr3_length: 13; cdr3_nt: TGTGCCAGCAGCCCTTTCCTGAGCGATACGCAGTATTTT; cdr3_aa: CASSPFLSDTQYF
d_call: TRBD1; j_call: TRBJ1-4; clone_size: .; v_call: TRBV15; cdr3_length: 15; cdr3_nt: TGTGCCACCAGCAGCGCGGACAGGGCGGGTGAAAAACTGTTTTTT; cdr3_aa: CATSSADRAGEKLFF
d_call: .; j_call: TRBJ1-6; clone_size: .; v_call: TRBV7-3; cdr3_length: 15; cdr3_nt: TGTGCCAGCAGCTTTGAAGCTGGGAGGAATTCACCCCTCCACTTT; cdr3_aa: CASSFEAGRNSPLHF
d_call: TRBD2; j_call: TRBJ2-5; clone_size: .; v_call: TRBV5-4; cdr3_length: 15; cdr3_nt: TGTGCCAGCAGTTCGGAACTAGCGGGGGGGAAGACCCAGTACTTC; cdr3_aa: CASSSELAGGKTQYF
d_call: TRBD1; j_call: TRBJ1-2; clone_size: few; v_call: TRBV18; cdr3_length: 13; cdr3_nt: TGTGCCAGCTCACCCGGGACAGACTATGGCTACACCTTC; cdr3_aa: CASSPGTDYGYTF
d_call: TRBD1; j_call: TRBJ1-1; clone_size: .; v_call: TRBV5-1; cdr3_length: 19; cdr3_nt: TGCGCCAGCAGCTTGGAGTCTGGGAGAGGGACAGGGTCTAACACTGAAGCTTTCTTT; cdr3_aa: CASSLESGRGTGSNTEAFF
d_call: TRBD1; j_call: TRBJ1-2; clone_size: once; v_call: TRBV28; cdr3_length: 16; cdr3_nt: TGTGCCAGCAGTTTATTTTCGGGGACAGGGGTCGGTGGCTACACCTTC; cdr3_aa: CASSLFSGTGVGGYTF
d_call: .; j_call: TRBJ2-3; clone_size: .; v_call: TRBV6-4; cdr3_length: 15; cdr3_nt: TGTGCCAGCAGTGGGGGGAGCGGGAGCACAGATACGCAGTATTTT; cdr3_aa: CASSGGSGSTDTQYF
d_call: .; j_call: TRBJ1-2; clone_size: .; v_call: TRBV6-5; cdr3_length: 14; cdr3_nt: TGTGCCAGCAGTTACTCGGGAGCTAACTATGGCTACACCTTC; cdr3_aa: CASSYSGANYGYTF